These 24 T cell receptor beta chains were all obtained from the same sample, sequenced in a study of blood T cell repertoires in COVID-19. Assay used: immunoSEQ multiplex PCR; TCRdb lists only in-frame clones, some missing. Of some 200,000 clones listed, 87% are singletons. Sequenced sample: peripheral blood. The receptors derive from a man in his sixties with active or convalescent COVID-19.

The chain recombines TRBV24-1 with TRBJ2-7, with TRBD1 as a possible D gene (6 bases). Germline CDR1 is KGHDR and CDR2 is SFDVKD. The CDR3 spans 15 residues. Trimming left V 3 bases short and J 4 bases short, with 15 bases between. The CDR3 spells CATSDVGARGYEQYF. CDR3 in DNA: TGTGCCACCAGTGATGTGGGGGCCCGGGGTTACGAGCAGTACTTC.

The V call is TRBV18, the J call TRBJ2-1; 9 positions agree with TRBD2. CDR3 length equals 15 residues. The junction had 7 bases not matched to a gene; V was cut back by 1 base and J by 9 bases. The germline V gene has CDR1 KGHSH and CDR2 LQKENI. CDR3 loop: CASSPLAGAPREQFF. The CDR3 DNA sequence: TGTGCCAGCTCACCACTAGCGGGGGCACCGCGTGAGCAGTTCTTC.

V is TRBV6-5 and J is TRBJ2-7; 7 nucleotides match TRBD1. V lost 2 bases and J lost 0; bases outside the gene matches: 4. The CDR3 is made up of 15 amino acids. Germline lookup yields CDR1 MNHEY and CDR2 SVGAGI. This CDR3 is CASSYRGPSSYEQYF. DNA for the CDR3: TGTGCCAGCAGTTACAGGGGGCCTAGCTCCTACGAGCAGTACTTC.

CDR3 DNA: TGTGCCACCAGTGACCAGGACAGGGGGCAAGGTCAGCCCCAGCATTTT. Translated, it gives CATSDQDRGQGQPQHF. The rearrangement links TRBV24-1 to TRBJ1-5, with 11 bases identical to TRBD1. The CDR3 contains 16 residues. J was trimmed by 6 bases and V by 4 bases; bases with no gene match: 7. CDR1 is KGHDR, CDR2 SFDVKD, per germline.

In its sample, this clone was seen once. The V gene is TRBV5-6, the J gene TRBJ1-1; possible D gene TRBD1, 6 bases. Germline CDR1 is SGHDT and CDR2 is YYEEEE. The CDR3 spans 14 residues. The CDR3 loop reads CAKGGSCPSTEAFF. CDR3 bases: TGTGCTAAGGGGGGGAGTTGTCCCAGCACTGAAGCTTTCTTT.

This chain connects TRBV6-1 to TRBJ1-5; TRBD1 might be the D (5 bases). V lost 4 bases and J 2 bases, leaving 15 bases between the germline ends. The V gene's germline CDR1 is MNHNS and CDR2 SASEGT. This CDR3 is 16 amino acids long. The CDR3 here is CASSVRWTSGNQPQHF. The CDR3 region has the DNA TGTGCCAGCAGTGTTCGATGGACATCGGGCAATCAGCCCCAGCATTTT.

This clone appeared a single time. This rearrangement joins TRBV5-1 to TRBJ2-7; 11 bases align to TRBD2. CDR1 and CDR2 from the germline V gene are SGHRS and YFSETQ. This CDR3 has 16 amino acids. The V and J ends lost 4 bases and 0 bases, in that order; junction bases with no gene match: 6. CDR3 region: CASSPGGLAGSYEQYF. CDR3 DNA: TGCGCCAGCAGCCCCGGAGGACTAGCGGGCTCCTACGAGCAGTACTTC.

This clone was detected once. A junction end diverges from the germline sequence, so it may reflect a read error. This chain uses TRBV3-1 (or the pseudogene TRBV3-2) with TRBJ2-3; D not certain. This CDR3 has 12 amino acids. The germline CDR1 and CDR2 sequences are LGHDT and YNNKEL (reference sequence). The CDR3 loop reads CASSQAVLRIIF. DNA of the CDR3: TGTGCCAGCAGCCAAGCGGTGTTGCGGATCATCTTT.

This sequence joins TRBV6-5 and TRBJ2-3; D may be TRBD2 (5 bases). The CDR3 has 15 residues. V was trimmed by 2 bases and J by 1 base, leaving 10 bases between them. The germline V gene has CDR1 MNHEY and CDR2 SVGAGI. CDR3 residues: CASSYREAGTDTQYF. Written as DNA, the CDR3 is TGTGCCAGCAGTTACAGGGAAGCGGGCACAGATACGCAGTATTTT.

The chain employs TRBV10-2 and TRBJ2-5; tentatively, D is TRBD1 (6 bases). CDR3 length equals 12 residues. Trimming stripped 10 bases from V and 2 bases from J, with 11 bases between. CDR1 and CDR2 (germline): WSHSY, SAAADI. The CDR3 region has the DNA TGCGCCACCGGGACACCACAAGAGACCCAGTACTTC. The encoded protein is CATGTPQETQYF.

The chain recombines TRBV7-9 with TRBJ1-4, with 7 bases lining up with TRBD1. The CDR3 sequence is 17 residues long. V lost 1 base, J lost 7 bases, and 12 bases stayed unmatched. CDR1 is SEHNR, CDR2 FQNEAQ, per germline (reference sequence). The CDR3: CASSLVTGHRGTEKLFF. The CDR3 nucleotides are TGTGCCAGCAGCTTAGTCACGGGGCACAGGGGTACTGAAAAACTGTTTTTT.

V is TRBV2 and J is TRBJ1-3, with D perhaps matching TRBD1 (5 bases). The CDR3 sequence is 15 residues long. Germline V gene data show CDR1 as SNHLY and CDR2 as FYNNEI. V lost 7 bases to trimming and J lost 0 bases, with 13 bases between them. The CDR3 is CASTGQGYSGNTIYF. The CDR3 DNA is TGTGCCAGCACCGGGCAGGGCTACTCTGGAAACACCATATATTTT. The whole variable domain, filled in from reference TRBV2 and TRBJ1-3, reads EPEVTQTPSHQVTQMGQEVILRCVPISNHLYFYWYRQILGQKVEFLVSFYNNEISEKSEIFDDQFSVERPDGSNFTLKIRSTKLEDSAMYFCASTGQGYSGNTIYFGEGSWLTVV.

Only one count was recorded for this clone. J is TRBJ1-2 and V is TRBV6-5, with 8 bases aligning to TRBD1. V gave up 5 bases and J gave up 0 bases; unmatched junction bases: 5. Germline CDR1 and CDR2: MNHEY and SVGAGI. The CDR3 sequence is 15 residues long. In DNA, the CDR3 is TGTGCCAGCAGTCCACAGGGGGTGGCTAACTATGGCTACACCTTC. Translating it yields CASSPQGVANYGYTF.

This chain links TRBV2 with TRBJ2-2, with TRBD2 matching 16 bases. Per germline, CDR1 SNHLY and CDR2 FYNNEI. CDR3 size: 15 residues. V lost 8 bases and J lost 6; bases outside the gene matches: 3. In nucleotides, the CDR3 is TGTGCCAGCGGGGGACTAGCGGGGGGGGCCGGGGAGCTGTTTTTT. Its translation is CASGGLAGGAGELFF.

CDR3: CASSLGTSGGQADTQYF. In nucleotides, the CDR3 is TGTGCCAGCAGCTTGGGGACTAGCGGGGGTCAGGCAGATACGCAGTATTTT. V is TRBV5-6 and J is TRBJ2-3; TRBD2 matches at 13 bases. There are 17 residues in the CDR3. V shed 0 bases, J shed 4 bases, and the junction held 5 bases outside the gene matches. Germline assignment: CDR1 SGHDT and CDR2 YYEEEE.

In DNA form, the CDR3 reads TGTGCCAGCAGTGGCCGTAAAAACCGACAGGGGCCCTACGAGCAGTACTTC. Encoded protein: CASSGRKNRQGPYEQYF. This chain connects TRBV6-1 to TRBJ2-7, with 8 bases fitting TRBD1. J was trimmed by 2 bases and V by 4 bases; bases with no gene match: 13. This CDR3 spans 17 amino acids. CDR1 and CDR2 from the germline V gene are MNHNS and SASEGT.

This clone was observed a single time. The chain carries TRBV6-6 and TRBJ2-7; no definite D call. Trimming removed 0 bases from V and 3 bases from J, with 15 bases in between. Germline loops: CDR1 MNHNY, CDR2 SVGAGI (reference sequence). The CDR3 sequence is 16 residues long. CDR3 residues: CASSYSAAAPFYEQYF. The CDR3, as DNA: TGTGCCAGCAGTTACTCCGCGGCAGCTCCCTTCTACGAGCAGTACTTC.

The gene calls are TRBV4-1 and TRBJ1-3; D possibly corresponds to TRBD1 (5 bases). This CDR3 has 15 amino acids. Looked up from germline, CDR1 is MGHRA and CDR2 is YSYEKL. V shed 0 bases and J shed 4 bases, with 10 bases lying between them. Written as DNA, the CDR3 is TGCGCCAGCAGCCAAGATCCAGGGAGGGGAAACACCATATATTTT. Translated: CASSQDPGRGNTIYF.

This clone is a singleton in its sample. The chain's CDR3 is CASSLDTRLDNGELFF. The CDR3 coding sequence is TGTGCCAGCAGCTTAGATACACGACTAGATAACGGGGAGCTGTTTTTT. The chain uses TRBV11-2 and TRBJ2-2; TRBD2 is a possible D gene (6 bases). CDR1 is SGHAT and CDR2 is FQNNGV in the germline V gene. The CDR3 totals 16 residues. Trimming pared 0 bases from V and 7 bases from J, leaving 15 bases between.

CDR3 region: CSASSGGGAVRANEQFF. In DNA form, the CDR3 reads TGCAGTGCTAGTAGTGGCGGGGGGGCCGTTAGAGCGAATGAGCAGTTCTTC. The chain combines TRBV20-1 with TRBJ2-1; 9 bases match TRBD2. J gave up 7 bases and V 3 bases, and 16 bases lay outside the gene matches. This CDR3 has 17 residues. The germline V gene has CDR1 DFQATT and CDR2 SNEGSKA (reference sequence).

The CDR3 bases are TGTGCCAGCAGATTACCGGGGGGTACGCAGTATTTT. The encoded protein is CASRLPGGTQYF. The rearrangement links TRBV12-3 or TRBV12-4 to TRBJ2-3, with 7 bases matching TRBD2. Losses at the gene ends were 6 bases for V and 8 bases for J; bases not matched to a gene: 5. This CDR3 has 12 amino acids.

The gene calls are TRBV30 and TRBJ1-4; 10 bases agree with TRBD1. Per germline, CDR1 GTSNPN and CDR2 SVGIG (reference sequence). V lost 5 bases, J lost 2 bases, and 5 bases stayed unmatched. The CDR3 is made up of 15 amino acids. The CDR3 bases are TGTGCCTGGCGACAGGGGGCCGGGACTAATGAAAAACTGTTTTTT. It translates to CAWRQGAGTNEKLFF.

This clone was recorded many times. The CDR3 DNA reads as TGTGCCAGCAGCACCCGGACAGGGGCGGGCGGGGAGCTGTTTTTT. As protein: CASSTRTGAGGELFF. The V gene is TRBV3-1 (or the pseudogene TRBV3-2), the J gene TRBJ2-2; the match to TRBD1 covers 9 bases. The CDR3 runs to 15 residues. V lost 5 bases and J lost 7; bases outside the gene matches: 8. The germline gives CDR1 LGHDT, CDR2 YNNKEL (reference sequence).

This chain uses TRBV4-2 with TRBJ1-5; 9 positions match TRBD1. CDR3 length: 16 amino acids. The germline gives CDR1 LGHNA, CDR2 YNFKEQ. Trimming at V came to 0 bases and at J to 1 base, leaving 1 base not matched to a gene. The CDR3 DNA follows: TGTGCCAGCAGCCAAGATGGGACAGGGAGCAATCAGCCCCAGCATTTT. It specifies CASSQDGTGSNQPQHF.